Presented here are 21 T cell receptor beta chains from one specimen sequenced in a study of cytomegalovirus exposure and HLA in healthy donors. The study ran its PCR with 60 Vbeta and 13 Jbeta primers. Repertoires were generated with immunoSEQ multiplex PCR, while TCRdb's copy carries only in-frame clones and drops some. There are 250,000 or so clones in the sample; about 81% occur only once, and 7% to 9% lies in the top ten. Sequencing was carried out using PBMCs. The receptors come from a woman in her sixties in good health and CMV-seropositive.

The chain combines TRBV29-1 with TRBJ1-5, with D unresolved. Germline V gives CDR1 SQVTM, CDR2 ANQGSEA. The CDR3 contains 18 residues. V lost 0 bases and J 0 bases, leaving 18 bases between the germline ends. The CDR3 region is CSVEDLGRETYSNQPQHF. The CDR3 coding sequence is TGCAGCGTTGAAGACCTGGGGAGGGAAACCTATAGCAATCAGCCCCAGCATTTT.

This clone is a singleton in its sample. The chain carries TRBV7-2 and TRBJ2-7; D ambiguous. V lost 2 bases, J lost 1 base, and 3 bases lay in between. This CDR3 comprises 12 residues. Germline CDR1 and CDR2: SGHTA and FQGNSA. This chain's CDR3 is CASSLSSYEQYF. The DNA for the CDR3 is TGTGCCAGCAGCTTATCATCCTACGAGCAGTACTTC.

CDR3 protein: CASSQGKASWFPTDTQYF. CDR3 nucleotide sequence: TGTGCCAGCAGCCAAGGAAAGGCTAGCTGGTTTCCCACAGATACGCAGTATTTT. This chain connects TRBV4-2 to TRBJ2-3; D is perhaps TRBD2 (5 bases). Germline V CDR1 and CDR2: LGHNA, YNFKEQ. V gave up 1 base and J gave up 2 bases, with 19 bases separating them. The CDR3 totals 18 residues.

The CDR3 is CASSFTRYTEAFF. For the CDR3, the DNA is TGTGCCAGCAGCTTTACCAGGTACACTGAAGCTTTCTTT. This rearrangement joins TRBV7-3 to TRBJ1-1; no definite D call. The ends were cut back, 3 bases at V and 3 bases at J, with 8 bases in the middle. This CDR3 spans 13 amino acids. Per germline, CDR1 SGHTA and CDR2 FQGTGA.

CDR3 coding DNA: TGTGCCAGCTCACCAGCAGGGAGCACAGATACGCAGTATTTT. Translated, it gives CASSPAGSTDTQYF. The chain is built from TRBV18 and TRBJ2-3; D is possibly TRBD1 (5 bases). Germline V gene data show CDR1 as KGHSH and CDR2 as LQKENI. The CDR3 runs 14 residues. V was trimmed by 2 bases and J by 0 bases, leaving 6 bases between them.

J is TRBJ1-1 and V is TRBV7-9, with 9 bases lining up with TRBD1. Losses at the gene ends were 5 bases for V and 4 bases for J; bases not matched to a gene: 8. The CDR3 covers 15 residues. CDR1 is SEHNR, CDR2 FQNEAQ, per germline (reference sequence). As DNA, the CDR3 is TGTGCCAGCAGCCTCCGGGACAGGGCTGTCACTGAAGCTTTCTTT. It is translated as CASSLRDRAVTEAFF.

The rearrangement joins TRBV4-1 to TRBJ2-1; 10 nucleotides match TRBD2. In germline, CDR1 is MGHRA, CDR2 YSYEKL. The CDR3 totals 16 residues. With 0 bases clipped from V and 7 bases from J, the junction kept 6 bases outside the gene matches. Written as DNA, the CDR3 is TGCGCCAGCAGCCAAGAATGGCTAGCGGGAGAGAATGAGCAGTTCTTC. It codes for CASSQEWLAGENEQFF.

This CDR3 is CATLEGKYEQYF. The CDR3 nucleotides read TGTGCCACCTTGGAGGGAAAATACGAGCAGTACTTC. The chain uses TRBV28 and TRBJ2-7; TRBD2 might be the D (6 bases). V lost 10 bases, J lost 4 bases, and 14 bases lay in between. CDR1 and CDR2 (germline): MDHEN, SYDVKM. The CDR3 spans 12 residues.

The chain employs TRBV6-6 and TRBJ1-4; TRBD1 might be the D (6 bases). The CDR3 is made up of 15 amino acids. The V gene lost 0 bases and the J gene lost 6 bases, with 11 bases spanning the gap. The germline V gene has CDR1 MNHNY and CDR2 SVGAGI (reference sequence). The CDR3 bases are TGTGCCAGCAGTTACTCGTCCGGGGGGCATGAAAAACTGTTTTTT. It is translated as CASSYSSGGHEKLFF.

The rearrangement joins TRBV5-1 to TRBJ1-2; weak D call: TRBD1 (6 bases). V lost 0 bases to trimming and J lost 4 bases, with 10 bases between them. This CDR3 is 14 amino acids long. CDR1 SGHRS and CDR2 YFSETQ come from the germline V gene. This chain's CDR3 is CASSLGRGGYGYTF. In DNA, the CDR3 is TGCGCCAGCAGCTTGGGCAGGGGCGGCTATGGCTACACCTTC. Filled out from reference TRBV5-1 and TRBJ1-2, the complete variable domain reads KAGVTQTPRYLIKTRGQQVTLSCSPISGHRSVSWYQQTPGQGLQFLFEYFSETQRNKGNFPGRFSGRQFSNSRSEMNVSTLELGDSALYLCASSLGRGGYGYTFGSGTRLTVV.

Comment on this clone: At one of its ends the junction is not consistent with the germline gene, which may arise from a read error. V and J are TRBV19 and TRBJ2-1; TRBD2 might be the D (6 bases). Germline lookup yields CDR1 LNHDA and CDR2 SQIVND (reference sequence). This CDR3 is 13 amino acids long. CDR3 loop: CASSRDSHNEQFF. As DNA, the CDR3 is TGTGCCAGTAGTCGGGACTCCCACAATGAGCAGTTCTTC.

The genes are TRBV18 and TRBJ1-4; 10 positions agree with TRBD1. The germline gives CDR1 KGHSH, CDR2 LQKENI. The CDR3 has 16 amino acids. Unmatched junction bases numbered 3, after V lost 1 base and J lost 4 bases. CDR3 protein: CASSPRQGADNEKLFF. The DNA of the CDR3 is TGTGCCAGCTCACCACGACAGGGGGCAGATAATGAAAAACTGTTTTTT.

This clone was seen more than once but under ten times. V and J are TRBV28 and TRBJ2-3; TRBD1 agrees at 12 bases. The CDR3 consists of 18 residues. The germline CDR1 and CDR2 sequences are MDHEN and SYDVKM. The V segment lost 8 bases and the J segment 6 bases; nucleotides outside the gene matches: 18. As DNA, the CDR3 is TGTGCCAGCTACTCCTCCTCCTGGGGGACAGGGGGCGCGGATACGCAGTATTTT. Its protein product is CASYSSSWGTGGADTQYF.

This clone was counted only a few times. The V call is TRBV6-5, the J call TRBJ1-2, with D perhaps TRBD1 (6 bases). This CDR3 is built from 14 residues. V shed 4 bases and J shed 1 base, with 10 bases lying between them. Germline V gene sequence: CDR1 MNHEY, CDR2 SVGAGI. CDR3 DNA: TGTGCCAGCAGTTCGGACAGCCTTAACTATGGCTACACCTTC. This translates into CASSSDSLNYGYTF.

The chain joins TRBV14 to TRBJ2-3; maybe TRBD2 (6 bases). Germline assignment: CDR1 SGHDN and CDR2 FVKESK. This CDR3 has 17 amino acids. Trimming removed 4 bases at V and 0 bases at J, with 17 bases between. The CDR3 sequence is CASSRRGLGTSTDTQYF. The CDR3 coding sequence is TGTGCCAGCAGCCGCCGGGGTCTGGGGACTAGCACAGATACGCAGTATTTT.

The chain joins TRBV7-9 to TRBJ2-3; TRBD2 agrees at 12 bases. Germline lookup yields CDR1 SEHNR and CDR2 FQNEAQ (reference sequence). Trimming took 5 bases from V and 2 from J; bases not matched to a gene: 5. The CDR3 has 16 amino acids. This CDR3 is CASSQGLAGYTDTQYF. CDR3 coding DNA: TGTGCCAGCAGCCAAGGACTAGCGGGGTACACAGATACGCAGTATTTT.

The V and J genes are TRBV11-2 and TRBJ2-7; 8 bases match TRBD2. The CDR3 is 15 amino acids. V dropped 5 bases and J dropped 4; count of bases not matched to a gene: 10. Germline values: CDR1 SGHAT, CDR2 FQNNGV. CDR3 sequence (DNA): TGTGCCAGCAGCATCACTAGCGGTCTTCCGTACGAGCAGTACTTC. As protein: CASSITSGLPYEQYF.

The V call is TRBV6-1, the J call TRBJ1-3, with a weak D call TRBD1 (5 bases). CDR3 length: 14 amino acids. Germline lookup yields CDR1 MNHNS and CDR2 SASEGT. The germline V and J ends were trimmed by 4 bases and 7 bases, with 14 bases remaining between them. The CDR3 DNA is TGTGCCAGCAGTGTTACAGGACGTGGTAACACCATATATTTT. Translating gives CASSVTGRGNTIYF.

The CDR3 DNA follows: TGTGCCAGCAGTGTACAGGGAGTCGGAAACACCATATATTTT. Translated: CASSVQGVGNTIYF. This chain links TRBV6-1 with TRBJ1-3; the D gene is possibly TRBD1 (6 bases). Trimming left V 4 bases short and J 4 bases short, with 11 bases between. There are 14 residues in the CDR3. The germline V gene has CDR1 MNHNS and CDR2 SASEGT.

This clone came up once. The V call is TRBV23-1, the J call TRBJ2-7; perhaps TRBD1 as D (6 bases). TRBV23-1 falls under the ORF class, with uncertain function. Trimming left V 2 bases short and J 4 bases short, with 33 bases between. CDR3 size: 21 residues. The CDR3 DNA follows: TGCGCCAGCAGTCAAACTTCCCCAAGACAGGTAAGAGGGAAGGGGGATTACGAGCAGTACTTC. Amino acids: CASSQTSPRQVRGKGDYEQYF.

The chain couples TRBV27 to TRBJ1-6, with D unresolved. The V gene lost 6 bases and the J gene lost 8 bases, with 17 bases spanning the gap. CDR3 length equals 15 residues. The germline CDR1 and CDR2 sequences are MNHEY and SMNVEV (reference sequence). CDR3 protein: CASSRGAGFDSPLHF. CDR3 coding DNA: TGTGCCAGCAGCCGAGGCGCGGGGTTTGATTCACCCCTCCACTTT.